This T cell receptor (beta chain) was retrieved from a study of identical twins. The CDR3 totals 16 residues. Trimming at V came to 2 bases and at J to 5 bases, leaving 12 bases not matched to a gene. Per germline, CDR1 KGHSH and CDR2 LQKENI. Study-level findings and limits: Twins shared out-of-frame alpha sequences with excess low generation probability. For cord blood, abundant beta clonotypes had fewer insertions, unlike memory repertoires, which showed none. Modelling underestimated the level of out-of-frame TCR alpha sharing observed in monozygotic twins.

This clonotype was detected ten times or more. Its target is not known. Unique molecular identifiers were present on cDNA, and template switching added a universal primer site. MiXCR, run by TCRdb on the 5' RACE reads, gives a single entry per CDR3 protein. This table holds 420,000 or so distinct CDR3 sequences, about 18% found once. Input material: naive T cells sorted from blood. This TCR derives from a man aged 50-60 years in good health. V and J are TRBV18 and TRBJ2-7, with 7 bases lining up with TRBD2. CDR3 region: CASSPRMGRATDEQYF. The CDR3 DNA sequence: TGTGCCAGCTCACCAAGAATGGGGAGGGCTACCGACGAGCAGTACTTC.